This TCR beta chain appears in the sequencing data of a study of T cell repertoires in cytomegalovirus infection. Study context: Public TCR beta signature analysis indicated the presence of both CMV infection and matching HLA type.

MiXCR, applied by TCRdb to the reads, yields one record per CDR3 protein. The repertoire holds approximately 76,000 distinct CDR3 sequences, roughly 39% seen once, with more than 85% in the top ten. Remarks on this clonotype: Antigen: not known.

Whole-study results and caveats: What dominated the ex vivo response were HLA-C-restricted CMV-specific TCR beta clonotypes.

The specimen comprised CD8+ T cells from cultured PBMCs, sampled from culture after CMV antigen stimulation. The receptor comes from a human donor in good health (CMV status not recorded). Some clones in this sample may be carry-over from other donors' samples.

The CDR3 spells CATSMGQGRATEAFF. DNA for the CDR3: TGTGCCACCAGCATGGGCCAGGGTCGTGCCACTGAAGCTTTCTTT. The chain joins TRBV15 to TRBJ1-1, with D possibly matching TRBD1 (5 bases). V was pared by 4 bases and J by 4 bases, with 16 bases between. This CDR3 region has 15 residues. Germline values: CDR1 LNHNV, CDR2 YYDKDF (reference sequence).